These 21 T cell receptor beta chains were sequenced from one sample in a study of T cell responses to AZD1222 COVID-19 vaccine. Sequenced by immunoSEQ multiplex PCR; TCRdb stores in-frame clones only, minus some. The sample has under 95,000 clones, approximately 88% seen once. Sequences were derived from peripheral blood, sampled 28 days after the second AZD1222 dose. The receptors originated from an adult who received the AZD1222 COVID-19 vaccine.

J is TRBJ1-2 and V is TRBV6-5; D is uncertain. CDR3 length: 14 amino acids. In germline, CDR1 is MNHEY, CDR2 SVGAGI. V was cut by 0 bases and J by 6 bases, with 11 bases left in between. The CDR3 region is CASSYSIGVDGYTF. The CDR3 DNA sequence: TGTGCCAGCAGTTACTCGATCGGGGTGGATGGCTACACCTTC.

This sequence joins TRBV4-3 and TRBJ1-1; D is undetermined. The V and J ends lost 4 bases and 1 base respectively, with 7 bases between them. Germline values: CDR1 LGHNA, CDR2 YSLEER. CDR3 size: 13 residues. CDR3 DNA sequence: TGCGCCAGCAGCCGGGTATGGAACACTGAAGCTTTCTTT. This sequence encodes CASSRVWNTEAFF.

The chain joins TRBV28 to TRBJ2-1; D may be TRBD2 (5 bases). Trimming removed 7 bases at V and 0 bases at J, with 7 bases between. This CDR3 region has 13 residues. Germline CDR1 is MDHEN and CDR2 is SYDVKM. The CDR3 coding sequence is TGTGCCAGCAAAGGGAGCTCCTACAATGAGCAGTTCTTC. Translating it yields CASKGSSYNEQFF.

This chain connects TRBV28 to TRBJ1-1; no definite D call. The germline gives CDR1 MDHEN, CDR2 SYDVKM. V lost 2 bases, J lost 3 bases, and 10 bases lay in between. The CDR3 has 14 residues. The CDR3 DNA follows: TGTGCCAGCAGTTTACTGGGATGGGACACTGAAGCTTTCTTT. Translated: CASSLLGWDTEAFF.

The chain couples TRBV7-3 to TRBJ1-1; D not resolved. This CDR3 is built from 14 residues. V was trimmed by 2 bases and J by 4 bases, leaving 11 bases between them. Germline V gene data show CDR1 as SGHTA and CDR2 as FQGTGA. The CDR3 bases are TGTGCCAGCAGCTTAGGGCGTCAGAGCACTGAAGCTTTCTTT. It translates to CASSLGRQSTEAFF.

The gene calls are TRBV5-4 and TRBJ1-1, with D perhaps TRBD1 (5 bases). This CDR3 has 13 amino acids. V was pared by 3 bases and J by 7 bases, with 13 bases between. CDR1 is SGHNT, CDR2 YYREEE, per germline (reference sequence). The CDR3 region has the DNA TGTGCCAGCAGCTCACAACCGGGACTTGAAGCTTTCTTT. Translated, it gives CASSSQPGLEAFF.

The chain joins TRBV7-9 to TRBJ1-2, with a possible D match to TRBD1 (6 bases). CDR1 and CDR2 from the germline V gene are SEHNR and FQNEAQ (reference sequence). The CDR3 totals 14 residues. The V end was cut by 4 bases, the J end by 4 bases, with 13 bases between. As DNA, the CDR3 is TGTGCCAGCAGCTCTGAGGGGGTGGCCTATGGCTACACCTTC. This translates into CASSSEGVAYGYTF.

The V and J genes are TRBV19 and TRBJ1-1; no clear D. CDR1 is LNHDA and CDR2 is SQIVND in the germline V gene (reference sequence). The V and J ends lost 5 bases and 0 bases respectively, with 19 bases between them. CDR3 length: 17 residues. The CDR3 loop reads CASSPEVREGMNTEAFF. The CDR3 nucleotides are TGTGCCAGTAGTCCCGAAGTGAGGGAAGGGATGAACACTGAAGCTTTCTTT.

The V call is TRBV18, the J call TRBJ2-1; D possibly corresponds to TRBD2 (6 bases). Trimming removed 0 bases from V and 10 bases from J, with 19 bases in between. The CDR3 has 16 residues. The V gene's germline CDR1 is KGHSH and CDR2 LQKENI. The CDR3 DNA is TGTGCCAGCTCACCACCGCGGGGAAACGGCTTCCGGGAGCAGTTCTTC. Residues: CASSPPRGNGFREQFF. Complete variable domain (other parts from reference TRBV18 and TRBJ2-1): NAGVMQNPRHLVRRRGQEARLRCSPMKGHSHVYWYRQLPEEGLKFMVYLQKENIIDESGMPKERFSAEFPKEGPSILRIQQVVRGDSAAYFCASSPPRGNGFREQFFGPGTRLTVL.

The rearrangement uses TRBV5-5 and TRBJ1-2; D not certain. The V gene's germline CDR1 is SGHKS and CDR2 YYEKEE (reference sequence). CDR3 length equals 14 residues. Between the trimmed V and J ends, which lost 2 bases and 2 bases, there was a span of 10 bases. The CDR3 protein is CASSLEGRNYGYTF. CDR3 bases: TGTGCCAGCAGCTTAGAAGGCCGGAACTATGGCTACACCTTC.

On this clone: Germline and junction disagree at one end, which may indicate a read error. The chain combines TRBV7-7 with TRBJ2-2; D is unresolved. Germline V gene sequence: CDR1 SSHAT, CDR2 FNYEAQ (reference sequence). The CDR3 has 14 residues. The CDR3 protein is CASSLDLVTGELFF. The CDR3 region has the DNA TGTGCTAGCAGCTTAGATCTGGTCACCGGGGAGCTGTTTTTT.

The V call is TRBV7-9, the J call TRBJ2-1, with 9 bases lining up with TRBD2. The CDR3 loop spans 15 amino acids. From germline, CDR1 is SEHNR and CDR2 FQNEAQ (reference sequence). Germline trimming cut 1 base from V and 4 bases from J; bases unmatched to any gene: 2. CDR3 region: CASSLGSGGYNEQFF. For the CDR3, the DNA is TGTGCCAGCAGCTTAGGTAGCGGGGGATACAATGAGCAGTTCTTC.

V usage is TRBV19 and J usage is TRBJ1-5; D not resolved. Germline-derived CDR1 and CDR2 are LNHDA and SQIVND (reference sequence). Trimming took off 5 bases at V and 15 bases at J, with 11 bases between the two ends. CDR3 size: 10 residues. CDR3 protein: CASSPPSRHF. The CDR3 bases are TGTGCCAGTAGTCCCCCCTCCCGGCATTTT.

The genes are TRBV7-2 and TRBJ2-1; D ambiguous. In germline, CDR1 is SGHTA, CDR2 FQGNSA. CDR3 size: 13 residues. V lost 3 bases and J 5 bases, leaving 8 bases between the germline ends. The CDR3: CASSLNQDNEQFF. DNA for the CDR3: TGTGCCAGCAGCTTGAACCAGGACAATGAGCAGTTCTTC.

This rearrangement joins TRBV3-1 (or the pseudogene TRBV3-2) to TRBJ2-5; D not certain. Germline-derived CDR1 and CDR2 are LGHDT and YNNKEL (reference sequence). Between the trimmed V and J ends, which lost 3 bases and 4 bases, there was a span of 6 bases. The CDR3 covers 12 residues. CDR3 amino acids: CASSQRGETQYF. In DNA, the CDR3 is TGTGCCAGCAGCCAGCGAGGAGAGACCCAGTACTTC.

This clone has only one observation. The gene calls are TRBV7-9 and TRBJ1-2, with D possibly TRBD1 on 5 matching bases. Germline lookup yields CDR1 SEHNR and CDR2 FQNEAQ (reference sequence). Trimming cost V 2 bases and J 8 bases, with 24 bases left between them. The CDR3 spans 17 residues. CDR3 DNA sequence: TGTGCCAGCAGCTTAAATACCGGGGCCCTCTTTCCTAAGGGCTACACCTTC. Residues: CASSLNTGALFPKGYTF. Complete variable domain (other parts from reference TRBV7-9 and TRBJ1-2): DTGVSQNPRHKITKRGQNVTFRCDPISEHNRLYWYRQTLGQGPEFLTYFQNEAQLEKSRLLSDRFSAERPKGSFSTLEIQRTEQGDSAMYLCASSLNTGALFPKGYTFGSGTRLTVV.

The CDR3 protein is CASNPGQGTGELFF. The CDR3 bases are TGTGCCAGCAATCCGGGACAGGGCACCGGGGAGCTGTTTTTT. The chain has TRBV6-5 and TRBJ2-2; 9 bases fit TRBD1. This CDR3 contains 14 residues. Germline CDR1 reads MNHEY; CDR2 reads SVGAGI. J gave up 4 bases and V 7 bases, and 4 bases lay outside the gene matches.

This clone was counted a few times. The V gene is TRBV5-1, the J gene TRBJ1-6, with a possible D match to TRBD1 (6 bases). The CDR3 has 16 residues. Germline CDR1 SGHRS, CDR2 YFSETQ. V lost 4 bases to trimming and J lost 8 bases, with 19 bases between them. CDR3 nucleotides: TGCGCCAGCAGCGCTGGAGGGGGGGCGGTATATTCACCCCTCCACTTT. Protein: CASSAGGGAVYSPLHF.

J is TRBJ1-1 and V is TRBV7-9, with D possibly TRBD1 on 5 matching bases. Trimming pared 5 bases from V and 5 bases from J, leaving 12 bases between. The CDR3 loop spans 13 amino acids. Germline values: CDR1 SEHNR, CDR2 FQNEAQ (reference sequence). For the CDR3, the DNA is TGTGCCAGCAGCCCGGGGTGGGGGACTGAAGCTTTCTTT. Translated: CASSPGWGTEAFF.

J is TRBJ2-5 and V is TRBV5-1; D uncertain. The CDR3 spans 14 residues. From germline, CDR1 is SGHRS and CDR2 YFSETQ. With 0 bases removed from V and 3 bases from J, the gap between germline ends came to 9 bases. CDR3 in amino acids: CASSLGSTEETQYF. The CDR3 DNA is TGCGCCAGCAGCTTGGGGTCAACGGAAGAGACCCAGTACTTC.

This chain uses TRBV18 with TRBJ2-5; D call uncertain. Trimming took 6 bases from V and 0 from J, leaving 5 bases between them. The CDR3 consists of 12 residues. Germline V gives CDR1 KGHSH, CDR2 LQKENI. The CDR3 protein is CASSPYQETQYF. In nucleotides, the CDR3 is TGTGCCAGCTCCCCGTACCAAGAGACCCAGTACTTC. The full variable domain, its missing parts supplied by reference TRBV18 and TRBJ2-5, is NAGVMQNPRHLVRRRGQEARLRCSPMKGHSHVYWYRQLPEEGLKFMVYLQKENIIDESGMPKERFSAEFPKEGPSILRIQQVVRGDSAAYFCASSPYQETQYFGPGTRLLVL.